This entry is about one TCR beta chain. In germline, CDR1 is MDHEN, CDR2 SYDVKM. This CDR3 is built from 15 residues. V gave up 5 bases and J gave up 2 bases; unmatched junction bases: 7. The data were obtained in a study of blood T cell repertoires in COVID-19. On the study more broadly: COVID-19 samples collected from the United States, Italy and Spain covered acute and convalescent phases. The analysed material was cDNA or gDNA that came from T cells, B-cell-depleted T cells, or PBMCs.

In the source study's methods: Amplified reference gene primers provided the basis for estimating nucleated cell counts. TCRdb keeps only in-frame clones here, not all; method: immunoSEQ multiplex PCR. The V and J calls and clone size come from that table; D and trimming were worked out from the DNA. The sample includes some 76,000 clones, about 89% of them seen just once. Sequencing was done on a sample of peripheral blood. V gene TRBV28 combines with J gene TRBJ2-3, with 7 bases lining up with TRBD1. The receptor's source is a man in his 60s with acute or convalescent COVID-19. CDR3 sequence reads: CASSELDRNTDTQYF. In DNA, the CDR3 is TGTGCCAGCAGTGAACTGGACAGGAACACAGATACGCAGTATTTT.